This TCR beta chain originates from a study of blood T cell repertoires in COVID-19. Overall study context: PBMCs, B-cell-depleted T cells, or T cells were the source of the cDNA or gDNA that made up the material.

Authors' data handling: Scientists estimated how many nucleated cells there were by amplifying reference gene primers. Clones were read by immunoSEQ multiplex PCR, and TCRdb kept only the in-frame ones, dropping some. V and J calls and clone size come straight from that table; D and trimming were deduced from the DNA. The table lists around 130,000 clones, 84% of them singletons. Trimming took 1 base from V and 6 from J; bases not matched to a gene: 0. CDR1 is GTSNPN and CDR2 is SVGIG in the germline V gene (reference sequence). The CDR3 runs 13 residues. Sequenced sample: peripheral blood. The TCR originated in a human donor in a cohort sampled during active COVID-19. The chain joins TRBV30 to TRBJ1-5; 10 bases align to TRBD1. The CDR3 loop reads CAWSGDRGQPQHF. The CDR3 nucleotides read TGTGCCTGGAGTGGGGACAGGGGTCAGCCCCAGCATTTT.